This T cell receptor beta chain appears in the sequencing data of a study of blood T cell repertoires in COVID-19. Looking at the study overall: COVID-19 samples from acute and convalescent phases originated in the United States, Italy and Spain. The analysed material was cDNA or gDNA that came from T cells, B-cell-depleted T cells, or PBMCs.

V lost 4 bases and J lost 4; bases outside the gene matches: 6. Germline V lookup: CDR1 ENHRY, CDR2 SYGVKD. CDR3 length equals 15 residues. Authors' data handling: Reference gene primer amplification in the assay estimated nucleated cell counts. The data were produced by immunoSEQ multiplex PCR, yet TCRdb's version contains in-frame clones alone and is incomplete. V and J calls and clone size are those listed in that table; D and trimming were worked out from the DNA. The sample shows about 210,000 clones, 80% to 90% of them seen only once. The rearrangement uses TRBV10-3 and TRBJ1-3; TRBD1 agrees at 8 bases. The specimen was peripheral blood. This TCR derives from a man in his forties who had recovered from COVID-19. CDR3 in amino acids: CAISGGQADGNTIYF. CDR3 nucleotides: TGTGCCATCAGTGGGGGACAGGCGGACGGAAACACCATATATTTT.